The clone carrying this T cell receptor (beta chain) is a singleton in its sample. Sequenced by immunoSEQ multiplex PCR; TCRdb stores in-frame clones only, minus some. This sample has 95,000 to 100,000 clones, with about 89% found just once. The data belong to a study of control samples from healthy donors and cancer patients. The CDR3 covers 15 residues. V dropped 3 bases and J dropped 2; count of bases not matched to a gene: 8. Per germline, CDR1 SQVTM and CDR2 ANQGSEA. Sample: blood. The source of this sequence is a man aged 25-45 years in good health. The chain recombines TRBV29-1 with TRBJ2-5; 8 positions agree with TRBD1. For the CDR3, the DNA is TGCAGCGTTGAGCCCCGGGACAGGTGGCAAGAGACCCAGTACTTC. Translating gives CSVEPRDRWQETQYF.